These T cell receptor beta chains were read from a single sample in a study of cytomegalovirus exposure and HLA in healthy donors. Data came from immunoSEQ multiplex PCR; TCRdb stores just in-frame clones and leaves some out. The sample has 100,000 or so clones; 70% to 80% are singletons. The sample consisted of PBMCs. The receptors shown here come from a woman between 35 and 50 years old in good health and CMV-seronegative. Both conserved end residues are part of each CDR3. D genes are given only for firm matches. For some rows the clone size is stated as once, few or many, or as a class when expanded; others skip it.

>-|TRBV2|TRBJ2-1|-
CASSVHGGDEQFF
TGTGCCAGCAGTGTACATGGGGGCGATGAGCAGTTCTTC
>-|TRBV6-5|TRBJ1-2|few
CASRSVASNYGYTF
TGTGCCAGCCGAAGTGTGGCCTCTAACTATGGCTACACCTTC
>-|TRBV7-9|TRBJ2-7|-
CASSLTVADEQYF
TGTGCCAGCAGCTTAACGGTGGCGGACGAGCAGTACTTC
>-|TRBV30|TRBJ1-4|-
CAWRGWADEKLFF
TGTGCCTGGAGGGGTTGGGCAGATGAAAAACTGTTTTTT
>TRBD1|TRBV30|TRBJ1-6|once
CAWRQGGPSSYNSPLHF
TGTGCCTGGAGACAGGGGGGGCCCAGCTCCTATAATTCACCCCTCCACTTT
>-|TRBV6-4|TRBJ1-2|-
CASSAGFNYGYTF
TGTGCCAGCAGCGCGGGTTTTAACTATGGCTACACCTTC
>TRBD1|TRBV5-4|TRBJ1-2|few
CASSPGPTGGYGYTF
TGTGCCAGCAGCCCTGGGCCTACAGGGGGCTATGGCTACACCTTC
>TRBD1|TRBV29-1|TRBJ1-5|-
CSAGTGGPEGNQPQHF
TGCAGCGCCGGGACAGGGGGCCCGGAGGGCAATCAGCCCCAGCATTTT
>TRBD2|TRBV7-2|TRBJ2-3|-
CASSLNGRADTQYF
TGTGCCAGCAGCTTAAACGGGAGGGCCGATACGCAGTATTTT
>-|TRBV9|TRBJ2-3|-
CASSVDSGSTDTQYF
TGTGCCAGCAGCGTAGATAGCGGAAGCACAGATACGCAGTATTTT
>-|TRBV19|TRBJ2-5|once
CASSISRELGETQYF
TGTGCCAGTAGTATCTCTCGGGAGTTAGGGGAGACCCAGTACTTC
>TRBD2|TRBV28|TRBJ2-5|-
CASSLGGLETQYF
TGTGCCAGCAGTTTGGGGGGGTTAGAGACCCAGTACTTC
>-|TRBV5-6|TRBJ2-2|-
CASSPAGLYTGELFF
TGTGCCAGCAGCCCGGCGGGACTGTACACCGGGGAGCTGTTTTTT
>TRBD2|TRBV18|TRBJ2-5|few
CASSPPTSGRETQYF
TGTGCCAGCTCACCACCGACTAGCGGGAGAGAGACCCAGTACTTC
>TRBD1|TRBV18|TRBJ1-1|-
CASSLQGAAEAFF
TGTGCCAGCTCACTACAGGGGGCAGCTGAAGCTTTCTTT
>-|TRBV11-3|TRBJ1-2|once
CASSLGLNYGYTF
TGTGCCAGCAGCCTCGGACTGAACTATGGCTACACCTTC
>-|TRBV30|TRBJ2-2|-
CAWSRGTGELFF
TGTGCCTGGAGCAGAGGGACCGGGGAGCTGTTTTTT
>TRBD2|TRBV9|TRBJ2-1|-
CASSAHGAGGNEQFF
TGTGCCAGCAGCGCCCACGGAGCGGGGGGGAATGAGCAGTTCTTC
>-|TRBV5-5|TRBJ1-2|-
CASSLGRVDGYTF
TGTGCCAGCAGCTTGGGCAGGGTGGATGGCTACACCTTC
>-|TRBV5-6|TRBJ2-1|few
CASSWPRVTGYNEQFF
TGTGCCAGCAGCTGGCCCAGGGTGACAGGCTACAATGAGCAGTTCTTC